Listed below are T cell receptor beta chains from one sample, sequenced in a study of T-cell memory formation after mild COVID-19. A single record per CDR3 protein comes from TCRdb applying MiXCR to the 5' RACE reads. The repertoire holds around 450,000 distinct CDR3 sequences, with roughly a quarter as singletons. Material for sequencing was PBMCs or a T cell subset sorted from them (not recorded which). Source of these receptors: an adult woman who had mild COVID-19 (a few samples of this study predate the infection). Cell type and time point are not known. CDR3s include the opening cysteine and the closing phenylalanine or tryptophan. The D gene is left open where the match is weak. Clone size, where shown, is once, few, many, or a class for clones that have expanded.

j_call cdr3_length v_call clone_size d_call cdr3_nt cdr3_aa
TRBJ2-7 14 TRBV7-9 few TRBD1 TGTGCCAGCAGCTCGTCCGGGACAGCTTACGAGCAGTACTTC CASSSSGTAYEQYF
TRBJ2-5 12 TRBV29-1 few TRBD1 TGCAGCACTGGACAGGGCCAAGAGACCCAGTACTTC CSTGQGQETQYF
TRBJ2-1 13 TRBV27 . TRBD1 TGTGCCAGCAGTAGACAGGGCTACAATGAGCAGTTCTTC CASSRQGYNEQFF
TRBJ2-5 16 TRBV20-1 . . TGCAGTGCTAGAGACCCGCCTTCCGGGCCCCAAGAGACCCAGTACTTC CSARDPPSGPQETQYF
TRBJ1-3 14 TRBV10-3 . TRBD1 TGTGCCATCAGTAGTACAGGGGGCTACAACACCATATATTTT CAISSTGGYNTIYF
TRBJ2-2 17 TRBV4-3 few TRBD1 TGCGCCAGCAGCCAAGAGAATTACAGGGGGCTGGGCGGGGAGCTGTTTTTT CASSQENYRGLGGELFF
TRBJ1-5 16 TRBV15 few TRBD1 TGTGCCACCAGCCCCCGGACAGGGTGGGGGCATCAGCCCCAGCATTTT CATSPRTGWGHQPQHF
TRBJ2-1 17 TRBV12-3/TRBV12-4 few . TGTGCCAGCAGTCCCCTAAGGGGCCTGGGAACCTACAATGAGCAGTTCTTC CASSPLRGLGTYNEQFF
TRBJ2-3 13 TRBV7-9 . TRBD2 TGTGCCAGCAGCTCGACTAGCGAGGGGTGGAGGTATTTT CASSSTSEGWRYF
TRBJ2-1 15 TRBV6-5 . TRBD1 TGTGCCAGCAGTCCCGGGACAGCAGTATACAATGAGCAGTTCTTC CASSPGTAVYNEQFF
TRBJ2-7 12 TRBV12-3/TRBV12-4 . . TGTGCCAGCAGGCCGGGGGCGAGCGAGCAGTACTTC CASRPGASEQYF
TRBJ2-1 14 TRBV27 . . TGTGCCAGCAGTTTAGTCGGGCTAGAGGGTGAGCAGTTCTTC CASSLVGLEGEQFF
TRBJ1-6 14 TRBV24-1 . . TGTGCCACCAGTACAGGGTCCTATAATTCACCCCTCCACTTT CATSTGSYNSPLHF
TRBJ1-1 14 TRBV7-9 many . TGTGCCAGCAGACCCAGGTCGGGCGACACTGAAGCTTTCTTT CASRPRSGDTEAFF
TRBJ2-7 14 TRBV7-2 . TRBD1 TGTGCCAGCAGCTCCATGGACAGGGTCTACGAGCAGTACTTC CASSSMDRVYEQYF
TRBJ2-7 15 TRBV5-5 . . TGTGCCAGCAGCTTGGTGGCAGGACCCAGTTTGGAGCAGTACTTC CASSLVAGPSLEQYF
TRBJ2-1 15 TRBV7-3 few . TGTGCCAGCAGCTTAAGTGGCGGTAGCCTCGGGGAGCAGTTCTTC CASSLSGGSLGEQFF
TRBJ1-1 15 TRBV9 . TRBD1 TGTGCCAGCAGCGATTCAGGGACAGGGGGGACTGAAGCTTTCTTT CASSDSGTGGTEAFF
TRBJ1-6 15 TRBV7-6 . . TGTGCCAGCACCGGGGGGCCCTCCGATAATTCACCCCTCCACTTT CASTGGPSDNSPLHF